The text below deals with one TCR beta chain. The sample comes from a study of blood T cells in healthy people across ages. For the second PCR, which ran for 7 to 11 cycles, a sample-barcoded 5' primer and a J-beta primer mix were used. Each sample provided no less than 3 million CDR3-containing paired-end reads. Each CDR3 protein gets one entry after TCRdb re-called the 5' RACE reads with MiXCR. Of some 800,000 distinct CDR3 sequences in the sample, around a quarter were seen once. Germline V gene sequence: CDR1 MNHEY, CDR2 SVGAGI. Between the trimmed V and J ends, which lost 6 bases and 5 bases, there was a span of 13 bases. CDR3 length: 14 amino acids. These data were also filed under a second study, of T cells of mothers and their children.

The receptor was derived from a boy younger than 18 in good health. The chain employs TRBV6-5 and TRBJ2-2, with D possibly TRBD1 on 6 matching bases. Sequences were obtained from blood. The CDR3 reads CASRTAQGTGELFF. For the CDR3, the DNA is TGTGCCAGCAGAACCGCCCAGGGGACCGGGGAGCTGTTTTTT.